This TCR beta chain was sequenced during a study of OX40 agonist ivuxolimab in advanced cancers. This table comes from immunoSEQ multiplex PCR, and its TCRdb copy is limited to in-frame clones, with some not included. The table includes 55,000 to 90,000 clones, 80% to 90% detected once. After removal of 6 bases from V and 4 bases from J, the junction contained 11 bases not matched to a gene. CDR3 size: 17 residues. Per the germline V gene, CDR1 is LNHDA and CDR2 is SQIVND (reference sequence). The sequence derives from an adult with an advanced solid tumor such as melanoma, head and neck, liver or kidney cancer. The starting material was CD4+ or CD8+ T cells sorted from blood, obtained in a trial of the OX40 agonist ivuxolimab. The chain uses TRBV19 and TRBJ2-3, with 12 nucleotides matching TRBD2. The chain's CDR3 is CASSLVLAGGVADTQYF. The CDR3 DNA follows: TGTGCCAGTAGCCTCGTGCTAGCGGGAGGGGTGGCAGATACGCAGTATTTT.